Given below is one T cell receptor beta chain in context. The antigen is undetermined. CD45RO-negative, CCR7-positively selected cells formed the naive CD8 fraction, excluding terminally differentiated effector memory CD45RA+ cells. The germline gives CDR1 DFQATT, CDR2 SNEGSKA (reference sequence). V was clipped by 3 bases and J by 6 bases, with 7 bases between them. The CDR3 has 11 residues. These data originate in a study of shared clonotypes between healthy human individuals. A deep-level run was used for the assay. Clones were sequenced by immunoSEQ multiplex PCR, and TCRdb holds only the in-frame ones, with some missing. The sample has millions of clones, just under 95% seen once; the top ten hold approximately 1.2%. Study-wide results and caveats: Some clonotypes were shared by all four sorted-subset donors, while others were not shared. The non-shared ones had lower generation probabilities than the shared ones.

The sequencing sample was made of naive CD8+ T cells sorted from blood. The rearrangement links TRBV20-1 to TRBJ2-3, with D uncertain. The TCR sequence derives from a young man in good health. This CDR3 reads CSARQDDTQYF. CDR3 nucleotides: TGCAGTGCTAGGCAGGACGATACGCAGTATTTT.